This T cell receptor (beta chain) came from a study of blood T cell repertoires in COVID-19. Study at large: PBMCs, B-cell-depleted T cells, or T cells were the source of the cDNA or gDNA that made up the material.

Repertoires were generated with immunoSEQ multiplex PCR, while TCRdb's copy carries only in-frame clones and drops some. The table includes roughly 48,000 clones, approximately 80% detected once. The CDR3 extends over 14 amino acids. Trimming took 5 bases from V and 9 from J, leaving 17 bases between them. Germline loops: CDR1 SGHTA, CDR2 FQGNSA. The chain combines TRBV7-2 with TRBJ1-5; D remains unclear. Sequencing was done on a sample of peripheral blood. The receptor comes from a man aged 35 to 55 with acute or convalescent COVID-19. CDR3 nucleotides: TGTGCCAGCAGCCCAGAGGCATCCCCAAGGCCCCAGCATTTT. Its protein is CASSPEASPRPQHF.